These T cell receptor beta chains were read from a single sample in a study of radiotherapy plus CTLA-4 blockade in lung cancer. TCRdb's table, derived via immunoSEQ multiplex PCR, lists solely in-frame clones and lacks some. The data hold about 45,000 clones, with roughly 63% observed a single time. The source material was peripheral blood, sampled from a patient treated with radiotherapy plus ipilimumab. The receptors shown here come from a human donor with non-small cell lung cancer who had a partial response to radiotherapy plus ipilimumab. The CDR3 runs from the conserved cysteine through the conserved F or W. Fields, in order: J gene, D gene, clone size, V gene, CDR3 protein, CDR3 DNA. The D gene is left open where the match is weak. Clone size is shown for a subset of rows, as once, few, many or a class of expanded clone.

j_call: TRBJ2-7
d_call: -
clone_size: -
v_call: TRBV13
cdr3_aa: CASSRSYEQYF
cdr3_nt: TGTGCCAGCAGCCGCTCCTACGAGCAGTACTTC

j_call: TRBJ2-1
d_call: TRBD2
clone_size: -
v_call: TRBV6-1
cdr3_aa: CASDRVAGREQFF
cdr3_nt: TGTGCCAGCGACCGAGTAGCGGGGAGGGAGCAGTTCTTC

j_call: TRBJ2-1
d_call: -
clone_size: -
v_call: TRBV5-6
cdr3_aa: CASSRHGGLNNEQFF
cdr3_nt: TGTGCCAGCAGCCGCCACGGGGGGCTCAACAATGAGCAGTTCTTC

j_call: TRBJ1-2
d_call: -
clone_size: many
v_call: TRBV27
cdr3_aa: CASSLYRGGYGYTF
cdr3_nt: TGTGCCAGCAGTTTATATCGGGGAGGCTATGGCTACACCTTC

j_call: TRBJ2-7
d_call: TRBD2
clone_size: -
v_call: TRBV5-1
cdr3_aa: CASRVSGSEPLYEQYF
cdr3_nt: TGCGCCAGCAGAGTTAGCGGGAGTGAACCCCTTTACGAGCAGTACTTC

j_call: TRBJ1-1
d_call: -
clone_size: few
v_call: TRBV6-1
cdr3_aa: CASGLSRDTEAFF
cdr3_nt: TGTGCCAGCGGCCTTTCCCGGGACACTGAAGCTTTCTTT

j_call: TRBJ2-5
d_call: TRBD2
clone_size: once
v_call: TRBV9
cdr3_aa: CASSASGGRSTQYF
cdr3_nt: TGTGCCAGCAGCGCGAGCGGGGGGAGGTCGACCCAGTACTTC

j_call: TRBJ2-7
d_call: TRBD2
clone_size: -
v_call: TRBV5-4
cdr3_aa: CASSTSGTSGSYEQYF
cdr3_nt: TGTGCCAGCAGCACGAGCGGGACTAGCGGATCCTACGAGCAGTACTTC

j_call: TRBJ2-7
d_call: -
clone_size: -
v_call: TRBV18
cdr3_aa: CASSPVGSVTYEQYF
cdr3_nt: TGTGCCAGCTCACCCGTCGGGAGCGTCACCTACGAGCAGTACTTC

j_call: TRBJ2-1
d_call: TRBD1
clone_size: -
v_call: TRBV7-9
cdr3_aa: CASSLDPGQGSNEQFF
cdr3_nt: TGTGCCAGCAGCTTAGATCCGGGACAGGGGAGTAATGAGCAGTTCTTC

j_call: TRBJ2-7
d_call: -
clone_size: -
v_call: TRBV9
cdr3_aa: CASSVMSGSYEQYF
cdr3_nt: TGTGCCAGCAGCGTAATGAGCGGGTCCTACGAGCAGTACTTC

j_call: TRBJ1-5
d_call: -
clone_size: few
v_call: TRBV6-1
cdr3_aa: CASSERGRSQHF
cdr3_nt: TGTGCCAGCAGTGAAAGGGGCCGTTCCCAGCATTTT

j_call: TRBJ1-4
d_call: -
clone_size: -
v_call: TRBV2
cdr3_aa: CASSEGQALGGKLFF
cdr3_nt: TGTGCCAGCAGTGAAGGACAGGCCTTGGGAGGGAAACTGTTTTTT

j_call: TRBJ1-1
d_call: -
clone_size: -
v_call: TRBV6-1
cdr3_aa: CAGRQGGTEAFF
cdr3_nt: TGTGCCGGAAGACAAGGGGGCACTGAAGCTTTCTTT

j_call: TRBJ2-2
d_call: -
clone_size: -
v_call: TRBV5-4
cdr3_aa: CASSLQGREAGELFF
cdr3_nt: TGTGCCAGCAGCTTGCAGGGTAGGGAAGCCGGGGAGCTGTTTTTT

j_call: TRBJ1-2
d_call: TRBD1
clone_size: once
v_call: TRBV14
cdr3_aa: CASSPRTGDGYTF
cdr3_nt: TGTGCCAGCAGCCCCCGGACAGGGGATGGCTACACCTTC

j_call: TRBJ2-3
d_call: TRBD2
clone_size: -
v_call: TRBV5-1
cdr3_aa: CASSLVPSGGATRPDTQYF
cdr3_nt: TGCGCCAGCAGCTTGGTGCCTAGCGGGGGGGCCACTCGGCCAGATACGCAGTATTTT

j_call: TRBJ1-1
d_call: -
clone_size: -
v_call: TRBV5-4
cdr3_aa: CASSLGNRNTEAFF
cdr3_nt: TGTGCCAGCAGCTTGGGGAACAGGAACACTGAAGCTTTCTTT

j_call: TRBJ1-3
d_call: -
clone_size: few
v_call: TRBV2
cdr3_aa: CASSVRGSGNTIYF
cdr3_nt: TGTGCCAGCAGTGTGAGAGGGTCTGGAAACACCATATATTTT

j_call: TRBJ2-1
d_call: TRBD1
clone_size: medium-sized
v_call: TRBV7-3
cdr3_aa: CASSPAGTDADEQFF
cdr3_nt: TGTGCCAGCAGTCCCGCCGGGACAGACGCCGATGAGCAGTTCTTC

j_call: TRBJ1-2
d_call: -
clone_size: few
v_call: TRBV15
cdr3_aa: CATSRDYVVSEHGYTF
cdr3_nt: TGTGCCACCAGCAGAGATTACGTCGTGTCGGAGCATGGCTACACCTTC

j_call: TRBJ1-1
d_call: TRBD1
clone_size: few
v_call: TRBV28
cdr3_aa: CASRLYRDSEAFF
cdr3_nt: TGTGCCAGCAGGCTATATAGGGACAGTGAAGCTTTCTTT

j_call: TRBJ2-5
d_call: TRBD2
clone_size: -
v_call: TRBV7-2
cdr3_aa: CASSSARGSWETQYF
cdr3_nt: TGTGCCAGCAGCTCCGCGCGGGGGTCATGGGAGACCCAGTACTTC